This T cell receptor beta chain emerged from a study of T cell responses to AZD1222 COVID-19 vaccine. Study results and caveats: Elevations in Spike-specific TCR breadth and depth followed administration of two AZD1222 doses.

Remarks on this clone: The antigen remains unidentified.

TCRdb's table, derived via immunoSEQ multiplex PCR, lists solely in-frame clones and lacks some. The table records 140,000 to 150,000 clones, 90% to 95% of them present only once. The CDR3 loop spans 14 amino acids. Between the trimmed V and J ends, which lost 0 bases and 3 bases, there was a span of 9 bases. CDR1 and CDR2 from the germline V gene are ENHRY and SYGVKD. The genes are TRBV10-3 and TRBJ2-7; no reliable D call. This receptor was identified in an adult who had recovered from COVID-19. The material was peripheral blood, obtained after recovery from COVID-19. The CDR3 region has the DNA TGTGCCATCAGTGAGTCAGACAACTACTACGAGCAGTACTTC. As protein: CAISESDNYYEQYF.